A selection of T cell receptor beta chains follows, all from one sample in a study of resident and recirculating memory T cells in vitiligo. TCRdb keeps only in-frame clones here, not all; method: immunoSEQ multiplex PCR. The sample lists more than 70,000 clones; approximately 90% were seen once. Material for sequencing was blood. The receptors here all came from a male donor with vitiligo. The CDR3 runs from the conserved cysteine through the conserved F or W. A D gene is named only where the DNA matches it firmly. Clone size, where shown, is once, few, many, or a class for clones that have expanded.

v_call	j_call	d_call	clone_size	cdr3_aa	cdr3_nt
TRBV5-4	TRBJ2-7	TRBD1	NA	CASSSSGTVAYEQYF	TGTGCCAGCAGCTCCTCCGGGACAGTCGCCTACGAGCAGTACTTC
TRBV7-9	TRBJ1-2	TRBD1	NA	CASSPGGGGYTF	TGTGCCAGCAGCCCAGGGGGAGGTGGCTACACCTTC
TRBV7-8	TRBJ2-7	NA	NA	CASSPGGHSLYEQYF	TGTGCCAGCAGCCCTGGAGGCCACAGCCTGTACGAGCAGTACTTC
TRBV6-6	TRBJ1-1	NA	NA	CAVRDSQKNTEAFF	TGTGCCGTACGGGACTCCCAAAAGAACACTGAAGCTTTCTTT
TRBV6-5	TRBJ1-2	TRBD1	NA	CASSAHPQGAGGYTF	TGTGCCAGCAGTGCGCATCCCCAGGGGGCGGGTGGCTACACCTTC
TRBV6-1	TRBJ1-2	NA	NA	CASSARVYDYGYTF	TGTGCCAGCAGTGCCCGTGTCTATGACTATGGCTACACCTTC
TRBV7-8	TRBJ1-2	TRBD1	NA	CASSPAGTGAAANYGYTF	TGTGCCAGCAGCCCGGCCGGGACAGGGGCCGCAGCTAACTATGGCTACACCTTC
TRBV19	TRBJ2-4	TRBD2	NA	CASRGLGTSAKNIQYF	TGTGCCAGTAGGGGATTAGGGACTAGCGCCAAAAACATTCAGTACTTC
TRBV9	TRBJ2-1	NA	NA	CASSVALTGASGPYNEQFF	TGTGCCAGCAGCGTAGCTCTCACGGGGGCTAGCGGTCCCTACAATGAGCAGTTCTTC
TRBV11-2	TRBJ2-1	TRBD2	few	CASSPLSGSYNEQFF	TGTGCCAGCAGCCCCCTCAGCGGGAGCTACAATGAGCAGTTCTTC
TRBV5-1	TRBJ2-3	NA	NA	CASSLTVTDTQYF	TGCGCCAGCAGCTTGACAGTCACAGATACGCAGTATTTT
TRBV5-6	TRBJ1-4	NA	few	CASSFGQGREKLFF	TGTGCCAGCAGCTTCGGCCAGGGGCGTGAAAAACTGTTTTTT
TRBV5-1	TRBJ2-6	TRBD1	NA	CASSPQGAGANVLTF	TGCGCCAGCTCCCCTCAGGGGGCTGGGGCCAACGTCCTGACTTTC
TRBV7-8	TRBJ1-3	TRBD1	NA	CASSLWTGGVSGNTIYF	TGTGCCAGCAGCTTGTGGACAGGTGGAGTATCTGGAAACACCATATATTTT
TRBV18	TRBJ1-1	TRBD1	few	CATFGQVNTEAFF	TGTGCCACCTTCGGACAGGTGAACACTGAAGCTTTCTTT
TRBV30	TRBJ2-1	TRBD1	NA	CAWSLQGPYNEQFF	TGTGCCTGGAGCTTACAGGGGCCGTACAATGAGCAGTTCTTC
TRBV11-2	TRBJ2-7	TRBD2	NA	CASSLVGGSVNEQYF	TGTGCCAGCAGCTTAGTGGGCGGGAGTGTCAACGAGCAGTACTTC
TRBV21-1	TRBJ1-5	NA	NA	CASSGRGDRAKGCQPQHF	TGTGCCAGCAGCGGCCGCGGGGACAGGGCGAAGGGGTGTCAGCCCCAGCATTTT
TRBV5-1	TRBJ2-1	TRBD2	NA	CASRFGTSGRSGNEQFF	TGCGCCAGCAGATTCGGGACTAGCGGGAGGTCGGGAAATGAGCAGTTCTTC
TRBV6-1	TRBJ2-1	NA	NA	CASRGGTYNEQFF	TGTGCCAGCAGGGGCGGGACCTACAATGAGCAGTTCTTC
TRBV7-7	TRBJ2-1	NA	NA	CASSPRGAREQFF	TGTGCCAGCAGCCCCAGGGGGGCAAGGGAGCAGTTCTTC
TRBV9	TRBJ2-3	NA	NA	CASSVEAGGPADTQYF	TGTGCCAGCAGCGTAGAAGCCGGGGGTCCTGCAGATACGCAGTATTTT